This T cell receptor beta chain is from a study of patients and donors after allogeneic stem cell transplantation. Germline V lookup: CDR1 MDHEN, CDR2 SYDVKM. Trimming pared 6 bases from V and 0 bases from J, leaving 14 bases between. The CDR3 consists of 15 residues. From the RT-PCR reads, TCRdb called clonotypes with MiXCR, one entry per CDR3 protein. The data show about 31,000 distinct CDR3 sequences, approximately 6.3% seen once. In its sample, this clonotype was seen many times. The chain has TRBV28 and TRBJ1-1; the D gene is possibly TRBD1 (6 bases). The sequence came from a human donor who was either an allogeneic HSCT recipient or a stem cell or donor lymphocyte infusion donor (not recorded which). It is not recorded whose cells these are; they may come from a transplant donor. The source material was blood, either unsorted or a sorted T cell fraction (not recorded which). CDR3 bases: TGTGCCAGCAGGACTACGGGACACCTGAACACTGAAGCTTTCTTT. Translating gives CASRTTGHLNTEAFF.